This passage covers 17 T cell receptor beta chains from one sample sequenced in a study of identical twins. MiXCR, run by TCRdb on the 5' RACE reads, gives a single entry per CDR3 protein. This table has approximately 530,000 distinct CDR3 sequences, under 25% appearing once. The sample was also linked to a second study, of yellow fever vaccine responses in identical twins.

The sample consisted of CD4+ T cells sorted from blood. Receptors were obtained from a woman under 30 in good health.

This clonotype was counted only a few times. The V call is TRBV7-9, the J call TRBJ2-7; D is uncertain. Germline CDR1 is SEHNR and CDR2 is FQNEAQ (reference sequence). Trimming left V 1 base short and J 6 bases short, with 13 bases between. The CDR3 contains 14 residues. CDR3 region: CASSLGQYGSEQYF. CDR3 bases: TGTGCCAGCAGCTTAGGCCAGTATGGCTCCGAGCAGTACTTC.

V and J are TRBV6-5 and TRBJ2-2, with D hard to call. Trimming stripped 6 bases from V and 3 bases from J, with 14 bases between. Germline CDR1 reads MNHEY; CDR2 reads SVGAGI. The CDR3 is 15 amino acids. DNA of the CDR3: TGTGCCAGCAGCTTAAACTACCAATACACCGGGGAGCTGTTTTTT. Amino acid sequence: CASSLNYQYTGELFF.

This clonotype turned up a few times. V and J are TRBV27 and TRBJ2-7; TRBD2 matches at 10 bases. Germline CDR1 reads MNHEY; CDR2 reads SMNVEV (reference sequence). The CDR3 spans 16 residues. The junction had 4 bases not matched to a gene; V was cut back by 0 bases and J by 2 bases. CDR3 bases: TGTGCCAGCAGTTTATCGGCTAGCGGGGGACCCTACGAGCAGTACTTC. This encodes CASSLSASGGPYEQYF.

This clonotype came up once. CDR3 bases: TGTGCCAGCAGTGATACCTTTGCCCGGGGGACGAAAGACAATGAGCAGTTCTTC. Translation gives CASSDTFARGTKDNEQFF. The chain joins TRBV2 to TRBJ2-1, with TRBD2 as a possible D gene (6 bases). Trimming shortened V by 3 bases and J by 5 bases, and 23 bases separated the two germline ends. CDR3 length: 18 residues. Germline CDR1 reads SNHLY; CDR2 reads FYNNEI.

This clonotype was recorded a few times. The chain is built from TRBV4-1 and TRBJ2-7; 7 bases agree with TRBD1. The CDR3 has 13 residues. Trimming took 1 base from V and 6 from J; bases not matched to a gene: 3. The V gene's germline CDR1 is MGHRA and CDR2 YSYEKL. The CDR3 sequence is CASSQAQGFEQYF. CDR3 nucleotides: TGCGCCAGCAGCCAAGCACAGGGGTTCGAGCAGTACTTC.

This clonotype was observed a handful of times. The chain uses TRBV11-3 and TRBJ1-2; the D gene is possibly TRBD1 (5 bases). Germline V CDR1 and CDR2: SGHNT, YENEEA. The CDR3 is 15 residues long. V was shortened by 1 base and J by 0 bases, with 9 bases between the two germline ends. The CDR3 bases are TGTGCCAGCAGCTTAGGGACACCAGCTAACTATGGCTACACCTTC. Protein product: CASSLGTPANYGYTF.

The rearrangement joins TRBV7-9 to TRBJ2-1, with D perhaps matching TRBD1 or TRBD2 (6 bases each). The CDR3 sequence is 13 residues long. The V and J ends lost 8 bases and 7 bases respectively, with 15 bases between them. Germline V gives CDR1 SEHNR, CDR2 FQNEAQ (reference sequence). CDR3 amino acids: CASGPGASNEQFF. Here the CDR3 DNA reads TGTGCCAGCGGGCCGGGGGCCTCGAATGAGCAGTTCTTC. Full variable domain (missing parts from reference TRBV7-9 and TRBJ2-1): DTGVSQNPRHKITKRGQNVTFRCDPISEHNRLYWYRQTLGQGPEFLTYFQNEAQLEKSRLLSDRFSAERPKGSFSTLEIQRTEQGDSAMYLCASGPGASNEQFFGPGTRLTVL.

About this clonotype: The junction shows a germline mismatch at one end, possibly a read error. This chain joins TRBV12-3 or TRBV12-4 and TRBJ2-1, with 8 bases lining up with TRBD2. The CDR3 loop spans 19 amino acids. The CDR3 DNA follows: TGTGCCTGCAGTTTATTTGCTAGCGGGCCGCCTGTCCCCTACAATGAGCAGTTCTTC. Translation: CACSLFASGPPVPYNEQFF.

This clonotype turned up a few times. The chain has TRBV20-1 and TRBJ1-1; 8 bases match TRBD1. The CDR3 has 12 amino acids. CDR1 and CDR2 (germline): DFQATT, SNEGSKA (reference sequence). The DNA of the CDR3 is TGCTCCTGTGACAGGGGTAACACTGAAGCTTTCTTT. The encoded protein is CSCDRGNTEAFF.

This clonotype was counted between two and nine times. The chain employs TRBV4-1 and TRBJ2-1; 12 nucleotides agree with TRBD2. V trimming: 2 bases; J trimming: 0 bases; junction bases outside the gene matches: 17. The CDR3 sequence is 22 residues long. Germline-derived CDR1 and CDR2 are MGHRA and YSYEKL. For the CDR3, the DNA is TGCGCCAGCAGCCAACTGGGACTAGCGGGCGATCCTCAGTTGAGCTCCTACAATGAGCAGTTCTTC. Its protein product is CASSQLGLAGDPQLSSYNEQFF.

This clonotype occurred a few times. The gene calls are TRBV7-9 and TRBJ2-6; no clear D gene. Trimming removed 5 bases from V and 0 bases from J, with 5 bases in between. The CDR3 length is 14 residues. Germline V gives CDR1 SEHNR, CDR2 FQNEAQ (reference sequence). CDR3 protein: CASSDNSGANVLTF. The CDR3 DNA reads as TGTGCCAGCAGCGACAACTCTGGGGCCAACGTCCTGACTTTC.

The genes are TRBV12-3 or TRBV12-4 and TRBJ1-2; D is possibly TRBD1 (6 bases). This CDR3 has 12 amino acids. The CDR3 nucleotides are TGTGGATCAGACCAGGGGTTCTATGGCTACACCTTC. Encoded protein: CGSDQGFYGYTF.

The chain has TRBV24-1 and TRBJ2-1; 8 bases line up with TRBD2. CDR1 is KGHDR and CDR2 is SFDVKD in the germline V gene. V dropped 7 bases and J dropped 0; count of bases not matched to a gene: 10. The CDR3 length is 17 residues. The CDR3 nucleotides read TGTGCCACCAGCGGGGGGGGGCGGGGAAGCTCCTACAATGAGCAGTTCTTC. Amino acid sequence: CATSGGGRGSSYNEQFF.

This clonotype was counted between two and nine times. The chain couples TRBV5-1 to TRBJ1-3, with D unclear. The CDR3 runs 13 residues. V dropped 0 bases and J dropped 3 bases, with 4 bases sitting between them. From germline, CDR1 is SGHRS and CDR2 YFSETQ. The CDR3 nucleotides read TGCGCCAGCAGCTTGGAGATTGGAAACACCATATATTTT. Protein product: CASSLEIGNTIYF. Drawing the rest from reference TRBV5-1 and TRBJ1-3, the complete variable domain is KAGVTQTPRYLIKTRGQQVTLSCSPISGHRSVSWYQQTPGQGLQFLFEYFSETQRNKGNFPGRFSGRQFSNSRSEMNVSTLELGDSALYLCASSLEIGNTIYFGEGSWLTVV.

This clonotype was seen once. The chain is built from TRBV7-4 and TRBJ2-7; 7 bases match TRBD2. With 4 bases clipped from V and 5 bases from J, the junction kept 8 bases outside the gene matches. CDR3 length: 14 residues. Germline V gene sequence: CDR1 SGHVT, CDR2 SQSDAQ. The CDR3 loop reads CASSCPGGAHEQYV. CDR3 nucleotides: TGTGCCAGCAGCTGCCCGGGGGGAGCCCACGAGCAGTACGTC.

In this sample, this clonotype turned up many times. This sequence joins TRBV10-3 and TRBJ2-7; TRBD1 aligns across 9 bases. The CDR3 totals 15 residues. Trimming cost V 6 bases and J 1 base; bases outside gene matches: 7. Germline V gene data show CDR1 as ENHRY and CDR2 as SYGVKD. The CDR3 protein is CAIRGTGIGSYEQYF. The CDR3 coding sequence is TGTGCCATCAGAGGGACAGGGATCGGTTCCTACGAGCAGTACTTC.

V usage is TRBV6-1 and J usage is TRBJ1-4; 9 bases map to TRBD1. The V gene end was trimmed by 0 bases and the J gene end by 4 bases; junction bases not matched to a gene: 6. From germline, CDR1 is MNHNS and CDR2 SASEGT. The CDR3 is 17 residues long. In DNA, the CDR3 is TGTGCCAGCAGTGAAGCTGGGGGACAGGGAGTTAATGAAAAACTGTTTTTT. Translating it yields CASSEAGGQGVNEKLFF.